The clone carrying this TCR beta chain occurred a few times. This entry belongs to a study of blood T cell repertoires in COVID-19. Background on the study: From the United States, Italy and Spain came samples of acute and convalescent COVID-19. From T cells, B-cell-depleted T cells, or PBMCs came the material, which was cDNA or gDNA.

The CDR3 has 15 residues. Germline CDR1 MNHEY, CDR2 SVGAGI. With 2 bases removed from V and 9 bases from J, the gap between germline ends came to 14 bases. Original analysis: Estimation of nucleated cell counts was performed using reference gene primer amplification. Produced via immunoSEQ multiplex PCR; TCRdb's table is partial and in-frame only. V, J and clone size were drawn from that table, and D and trimming were deduced from the DNA. The sample records around 160,000 clones, approximately 91% being singletons. This sequence joins TRBV6-5 and TRBJ1-6, with D unresolved. This TCR came from a man between 18 and 29 years old with acute or convalescent COVID-19. The specimen was peripheral blood. The CDR3 nucleotides read TGTGCCAGCAGTTACGAAACCCAAGTCGGTTCACCCCTCCACTTT. Amino acids: CASSYETQVGSPLHF.